The source of this TCR beta chain is a study of shared clonotypes between healthy human individuals. The method was immunoSEQ multiplex PCR; TCRdb's version includes in-frame clones alone and lacks a portion of them. The sample lists over 1.4 million clones, around 97% occurring once. V shed 2 bases and J 2 bases; nucleotides not matched to a gene: 5. Germline V CDR1 and CDR2: KGHSH, LQKENI. CDR3 length: 15 amino acids. The source material was naive CD4+ T cells sorted from blood. Subset here: CD45RA+ positively selected. The chain employs TRBV18 and TRBJ1-1, with 7 bases matching TRBD1. This sequence originates from a man aged 25 to 40 in good health. CDR3 nucleotide sequence: TGTGCCAGCTCACCAAGGGGGCCCGGAAACACTGAAGCTTTCTTT. Its protein product is CASSPRGPGNTEAFF.